This T cell receptor (beta chain) is drawn from a study of T cell changes during pregnancy in multiple sclerosis. Some clones are missing from TCRdb's copy, which holds only in-frame ones; the method was immunoSEQ multiplex PCR. The table includes around 50,000 clones, around 93% detected once. Germline lookup yields CDR1 WSHSY and CDR2 SAAADI. The length of the CDR3 is 12 residues. V dropped 6 bases and J dropped 1 base, with 6 bases sitting between them. The sequencing here drew on CD8+ T cells from peripheral blood mononuclear cells, taken in the second trimester of pregnancy. The receptor comes from a female donor with multiple sclerosis, enrolled in a pregnancy study. The rearrangement uses TRBV10-2 and TRBJ1-1; a weak D match, TRBD1 (5 bases). The CDR3 DNA reads TGCGCCAGCAGGGGGGGGAACACTGAAGCTTTCTTT. Encoded protein: CASRGGNTEAFF.